Many counts were recorded for the clone carrying this T cell receptor (beta chain). The CDR3 extends 3 residues past the end of the read, so its final part is completed from the germline J gene. These data come from a study of T cell clonality in common variable immunodeficiency. Some clones are missing from TCRdb's copy, which holds only in-frame ones; the method was immunoSEQ multiplex PCR. Singletons are absent from the sample, which has 50,000 or so clones. CDR1 and CDR2 (germline): SGHNT, YENEEA. After removal of 1 base from V and 6 bases from J, the junction contained 1 base not matched to a gene. The CDR3 consists of 14 residues.

The TCR comes from a person aged 18 to 70 in good health. The sample was peripheral blood mononuclear cells. The chain has TRBV11-3 and TRBJ2-2; 8 positions match TRBD2. CDR3 amino acids: CASSLAGGAGELFF. The CDR3 DNA, read in part, is TGTGCCAGCAGCTTAGCGGGAGGGGCCGGGGAG.